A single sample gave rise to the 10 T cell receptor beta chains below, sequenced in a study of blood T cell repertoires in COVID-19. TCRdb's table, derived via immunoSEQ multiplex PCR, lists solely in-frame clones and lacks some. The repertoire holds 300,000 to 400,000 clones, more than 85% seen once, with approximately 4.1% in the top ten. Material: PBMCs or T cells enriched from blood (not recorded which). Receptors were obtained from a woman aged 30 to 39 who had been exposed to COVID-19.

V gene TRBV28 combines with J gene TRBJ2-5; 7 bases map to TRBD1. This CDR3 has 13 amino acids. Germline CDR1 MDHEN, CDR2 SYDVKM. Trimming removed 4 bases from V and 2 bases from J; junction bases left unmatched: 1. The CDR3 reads CASSSQGQETQYF. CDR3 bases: TGTGCCAGCAGTTCACAGGGGCAAGAGACCCAGTACTTC. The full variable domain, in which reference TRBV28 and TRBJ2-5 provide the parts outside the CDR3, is DVKVTQSSRYLVKRTGEKVFLECVQDMDHENMFWYRQDPGLGLRLIYFSYDVKMKEKGDIPEGYSVSREKKERFSLILESASTNQTSMYLCASSSQGQETQYFGPGTRLLVL.

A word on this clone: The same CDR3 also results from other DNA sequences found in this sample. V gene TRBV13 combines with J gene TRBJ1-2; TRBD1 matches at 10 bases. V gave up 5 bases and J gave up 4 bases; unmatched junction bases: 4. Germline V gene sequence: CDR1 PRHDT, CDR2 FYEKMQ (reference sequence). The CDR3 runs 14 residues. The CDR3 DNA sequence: TGTGCCAGCAGCCTGGGACAGGGGTTCTATGGCTACACCTTC. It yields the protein CASSLGQGFYGYTF.

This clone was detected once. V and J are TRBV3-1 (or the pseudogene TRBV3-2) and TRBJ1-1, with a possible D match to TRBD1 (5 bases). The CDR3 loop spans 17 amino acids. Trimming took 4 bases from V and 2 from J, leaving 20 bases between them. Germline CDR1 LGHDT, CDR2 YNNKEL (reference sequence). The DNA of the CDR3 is TGTGCCAGCAGCCGCCGATGGGCAGGGCTAAAAAACACTGAAGCTTTCTTT. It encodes CASSRRWAGLKNTEAFF.

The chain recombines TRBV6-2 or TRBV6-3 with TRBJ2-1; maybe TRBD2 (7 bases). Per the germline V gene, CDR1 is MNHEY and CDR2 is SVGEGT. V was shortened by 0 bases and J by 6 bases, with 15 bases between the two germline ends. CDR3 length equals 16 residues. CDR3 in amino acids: CASSYSGGGTLNEQFF. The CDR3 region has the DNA TGTGCCAGCAGTTACTCTGGGGGGGGCACCCTCAATGAGCAGTTCTTC.

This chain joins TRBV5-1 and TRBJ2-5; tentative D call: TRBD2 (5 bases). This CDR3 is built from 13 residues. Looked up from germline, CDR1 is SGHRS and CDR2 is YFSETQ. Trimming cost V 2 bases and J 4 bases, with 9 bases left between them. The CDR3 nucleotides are TGCGCCAGCAGCTTTACTAGTCCAGAGACCCAGTACTTC. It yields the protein CASSFTSPETQYF.

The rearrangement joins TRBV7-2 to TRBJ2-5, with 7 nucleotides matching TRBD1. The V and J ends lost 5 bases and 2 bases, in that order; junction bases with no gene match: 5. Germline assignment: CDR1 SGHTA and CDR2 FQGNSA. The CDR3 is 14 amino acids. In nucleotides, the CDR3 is TGTGCCAGCAGCCTATGGACAGGTCAAGAGACCCAGTACTTC. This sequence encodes CASSLWTGQETQYF.

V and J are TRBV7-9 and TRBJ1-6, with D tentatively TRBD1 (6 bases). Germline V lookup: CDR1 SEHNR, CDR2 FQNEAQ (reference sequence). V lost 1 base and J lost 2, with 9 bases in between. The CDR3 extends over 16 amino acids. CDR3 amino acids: CASSLGRGPYNSPLHF. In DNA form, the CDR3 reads TGTGCCAGCAGCTTAGGCAGGGGACCCTATAATTCACCCCTCCACTTT.

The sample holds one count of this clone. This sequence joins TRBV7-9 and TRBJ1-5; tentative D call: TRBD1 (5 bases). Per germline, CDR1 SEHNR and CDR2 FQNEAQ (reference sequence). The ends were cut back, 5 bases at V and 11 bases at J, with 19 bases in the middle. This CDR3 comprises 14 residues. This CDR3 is CASSPSRGPGAQHF. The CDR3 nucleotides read TGTGCCAGCAGCCCGTCGCGGGGTCCGGGGGCCCAGCATTTT.

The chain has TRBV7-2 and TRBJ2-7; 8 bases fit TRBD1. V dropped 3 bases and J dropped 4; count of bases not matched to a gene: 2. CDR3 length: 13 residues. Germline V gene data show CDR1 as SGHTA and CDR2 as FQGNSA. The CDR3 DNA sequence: TGTGCCAGCAGCTTGGGACAGGAATACGAGCAGTACTTC. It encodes CASSLGQEYEQYF.

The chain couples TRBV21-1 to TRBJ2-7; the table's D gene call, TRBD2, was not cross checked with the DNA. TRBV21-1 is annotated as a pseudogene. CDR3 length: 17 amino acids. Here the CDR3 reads CASSKAFGGSNQYEQYF. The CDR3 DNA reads TGTGCCAGCAGCAAAGCGTTCGGGGGGTCAAATCAATACGAGCAGTACTTC.